This T cell receptor beta chain appears in the sequencing data of a study of PD-1 blockade in classical Hodgkin lymphoma. Time point described: newly diagnosed, previously untreated cHL patient sample. Newly diagnosed classical Hodgkin lymphoma PBMCs, still untreated, provided the comparison samples. The repertoire was sequenced with immunoSEQ multiplex PCR; TCRdb's copy has only in-frame clones and lacks some. The table records about 46,000 clones, more than 75% of them present only once. Specimen: peripheral blood mononuclear cells (PBMCs). The receptor was isolated from a human donor with classical Hodgkin lymphoma.

The CDR3 spells CASSYRGQGAYGYTF. The CDR3 coding sequence is TGTGCCAGCAGTTATCGGGGACAGGGGGCCTATGGCTACACCTTC. This chain links TRBV6-5 with TRBJ1-2; 12 nucleotides match TRBD1. In germline, CDR1 is MNHEY, CDR2 SVGAGI. V was pared by 3 bases and J by 4 bases, with 3 bases of the junction left unmatched. The CDR3 consists of 15 residues.